Shown below are 25 T cell receptor beta chains from a single sample sequenced in a study of control samples from healthy donors and cancer patients. TCRdb's copy holds only in-frame clones and misses some; the assay was immunoSEQ multiplex PCR. This sample has 150,000 or so clones, with over 90% found just once. The sequenced sample was blood. These receptors were taken from a man aged 50 to 60 in good health.

The CDR3 DNA is TGTGCCAGCTCACGGGGAACCTACAGCTCCTACGAGCAGTACTTC. Amino acid sequence: CASSRGTYSSYEQYF. This chain uses TRBV18 with TRBJ2-7; D not certain. This CDR3 spans 15 amino acids. CDR1 and CDR2 from the germline V gene are KGHSH and LQKENI. The germline V and J ends were trimmed by 4 bases and 0 bases, with 13 bases remaining between them.

The chain has TRBV10-3 and TRBJ2-3; no definite D call. Germline-derived CDR1 and CDR2 are ENHRY and SYGVKD. This CDR3 has 14 amino acids. V lost 0 bases and J 3 bases, leaving 7 bases between the germline ends. CDR3 nucleotide sequence: TGTGCCATCAGTGAGTCGGCTGGGACAGATACGCAGTATTTT. The encoded protein is CAISESAGTDTQYF.

In DNA, the CDR3 is TGTGCCAGCAGTCCAACTGGGGGACCCTACGAGCAGTACTTC. Protein: CASSPTGGPYEQYF. This chain connects TRBV5-4 to TRBJ2-7; D is perhaps TRBD1 or TRBD2 (5 bases each). CDR3 length: 14 residues. Trimming left V 5 bases short and J 2 bases short, with 14 bases between. The germline CDR1 and CDR2 sequences are SGHNT and YYREEE (reference sequence).

This chain uses TRBV23-1 with TRBJ1-2, with D tentatively TRBD1 (5 bases). TRBV23-1 is an ORF; its function is uncertain. The CDR3 has 14 amino acids. V shed 3 bases and J shed 2 bases, with 10 bases lying between them. The CDR3 loop reads CASSHSGLNYGYTF. The CDR3 DNA follows: TGCGCCAGCAGTCATTCGGGGCTAAACTATGGCTACACCTTC.

The V gene is TRBV9, the J gene TRBJ1-6; D ambiguous. The germline V gene encodes CDR1 SGDLS and CDR2 YYNGEE. The CDR3 totals 16 residues. Between the trimmed V and J ends, which lost 0 bases and 0 bases, there was a span of 7 bases. In nucleotides, the CDR3 is TGTGCCAGCAGCGTAGGGCAGAGCTCCTATAATTCACCCCTCCACTTT. It yields the protein CASSVGQSSYNSPLHF.

The chain links TRBV14 to TRBJ2-4; maybe TRBD2 (6 bases). The CDR3 sequence is 14 residues long. Germline V gives CDR1 SGHDN, CDR2 FVKESK. The ends were cut back, 3 bases at V and 3 bases at J, with 9 bases in the middle. CDR3 sequence reads: CASSQKDYKNIQYF. The CDR3 DNA follows: TGTGCCAGCAGCCAGAAGGACTACAAAAACATTCAGTACTTC.

The J gene is TRBJ2-7, the V gene TRBV5-3, with 7 bases fitting TRBD2. TRBV5-3 is sorted into the ORF group, with uncertain function. With 10 bases clipped from V and 1 base from J, the junction kept 11 bases outside the gene matches. The CDR3 is 14 residues long. CDR3 DNA: TGTGCCCCCAGGGCTTGGGGGGGGTCCTACGAGCAGTACTTC. Encoded protein: CAPRAWGGSYEQYF.

The gene calls are TRBV5-1 and TRBJ2-7; TRBD2 is a possible D gene (7 bases). The germline V and J ends were trimmed by 4 bases and 2 bases, with 13 bases remaining between them. The CDR3 extends over 14 amino acids. CDR1 is SGHRS, CDR2 YFSETQ, per germline. CDR3 in DNA: TGCGCCAGCAGCAATTCCGGGGGGCCCTACGAGCAGTACTTC. This gives the protein CASSNSGGPYEQYF.

The rearrangement uses TRBV18 and TRBJ2-1; 10 bases are a match to TRBD2. The CDR3 covers 15 residues. V lost 8 bases to trimming and J lost 3 bases; unmatched junction nucleotides: 7. Germline-derived CDR1 and CDR2 are KGHSH and LQKENI. CDR3 sequence: CASGKREGLYNEQFF. DNA for the CDR3: TGTGCCAGCGGCAAGCGGGAGGGCCTCTACAATGAGCAGTTCTTC.

This clone was recorded once. The gene calls are TRBV6-5 and TRBJ2-7; D possibly corresponds to TRBD2 (5 bases). Between the trimmed V and J ends, which lost 6 bases and 3 bases, there was a span of 9 bases. The CDR3 spans 12 residues. Germline V gives CDR1 MNHEY, CDR2 SVGAGI. This chain's CDR3 is CASRTGLYEQYF. The CDR3 DNA is TGTGCCAGCAGAACCGGACTCTACGAGCAGTACTTC.

This clone was detected only once. The chain carries TRBV5-1 and TRBJ2-1; no definite D call. The CDR3 extends over 16 amino acids. Germline CDR1 SGHRS, CDR2 YFSETQ. V was trimmed by 0 bases and J by 3 bases, leaving 13 bases between them. This chain's CDR3 is CASSLGSTPSYNEQFF. CDR3 sequence (DNA): TGCGCCAGCAGCTTGGGGTCCACGCCGAGCTACAATGAGCAGTTCTTC.

The rearrangement links TRBV5-1 to TRBJ2-7, with TRBD1 identical over 7 bases. This CDR3 contains 14 residues. CDR1 SGHRS and CDR2 YFSETQ come from the germline V gene. V shed 1 base and J 5 bases; nucleotides not matched to a gene: 6. DNA for the CDR3: TGCGCCAGCAGCTTGACGGACAGGTCCCACGAGCAGTACTTC. Translation: CASSLTDRSHEQYF.

The CDR3 DNA follows: TGTGCCAGCAGCGAGGGACTAGCGGGCGGCGAGCAGTACTTC. It translates to CASSEGLAGGEQYF. The chain joins TRBV6-5 to TRBJ2-7, with 12 bases identical to TRBD2. This CDR3 contains 14 residues. Germline trimming cut 6 bases from V and 6 bases from J; bases unmatched to any gene: 6. In germline, CDR1 is MNHEY, CDR2 SVGAGI.

The V gene is TRBV10-2, the J gene TRBJ1-5; D is ambiguous. Per germline, CDR1 WSHSY and CDR2 SAAADI. The ends were cut back, 6 bases at V and 3 bases at J, with 15 bases in the middle. This CDR3 comprises 15 residues. CDR3 coding DNA: TGCGCCAGCAGGAACTTCGGCGCACTCAATCAGCCCCAGCATTTT. This encodes CASRNFGALNQPQHF.

DNA for the CDR3: TGCGCCAGCGGACAGGGGGCAACTAATGAAAAACTGTTTTTT. As protein: CASGQGATNEKLFF. V is TRBV5-1 and J is TRBJ1-4; 10 bases match TRBD1. CDR1 is SGHRS, CDR2 YFSETQ, per germline. After removal of 7 bases from V and 0 bases from J, the junction contained 0 bases not matched to a gene. The CDR3 extends over 14 amino acids.

The V and J genes are TRBV24-1 and TRBJ2-1; D unclear. The CDR3 totals 15 residues. CDR1 is KGHDR, CDR2 SFDVKD, per germline. Trimming stripped 1 base from V and 8 bases from J, with 14 bases between. This CDR3 reads CATSDFRQAIHEQFF. CDR3 sequence (DNA): TGTGCCACCAGTGATTTTCGACAAGCCATACATGAGCAGTTCTTC.

This sequence joins TRBV5-1 and TRBJ1-4, with unresolved D. This CDR3 comprises 13 residues. CDR1 SGHRS and CDR2 YFSETQ come from the germline V gene. V was clipped by 5 bases and J by 4 bases, with 9 bases between them. The CDR3 coding sequence is TGCGCCAGCAGTGAAATCAATAATGAAAAACTGTTTTTT. Its protein product is CASSEINNEKLFF.

This clone has only one observation. The V call is TRBV27, the J call TRBJ2-7, with TRBD2 matching over 8 bases. Germline CDR1 is MNHEY and CDR2 is SMNVEV (reference sequence). Trimming took 3 bases from V and 2 from J; bases not matched to a gene: 6. The CDR3 contains 15 residues. Here the CDR3 reads CASSLGAGVAYEQYF. The CDR3 DNA reads TGTGCCAGCAGTTTGGGAGCGGGGGTGGCCTACGAGCAGTACTTC.

The CDR3 loop reads CATSRDGQGGNQPQHF. The CDR3, as DNA: TGTGCCACCAGCAGAGATGGACAGGGGGGCAATCAGCCCCAGCATTTT. This chain connects TRBV15 to TRBJ1-5, with TRBD1 matching over 10 bases. Germline CDR1 and CDR2: LNHNV and YYDKDF (reference sequence). With V trimmed by 0 bases and J by 2 bases, 1 base remained unmatched. The CDR3 extends over 16 amino acids.

This chain links TRBV4-1 with TRBJ2-6; unclear D gene. Germline values: CDR1 MGHRA, CDR2 YSYEKL. The V gene lost 4 bases and the J gene lost 0 bases, with 19 bases spanning the gap. The CDR3 extends over 19 amino acids. CDR3 sequence: CASSPPRRATYSGANVLTF. CDR3 nucleotide sequence: TGCGCCAGCAGCCCGCCTCGACGGGCGACTTACTCTGGGGCCAACGTCCTGACTTTC.

The J gene is TRBJ2-1, the V gene TRBV4-1; TRBD1 is a possible D gene (7 bases). This CDR3 has 20 residues. The germline V gene encodes CDR1 MGHRA and CDR2 YSYEKL. Trimming took off 1 base at V and 2 bases at J, with 24 bases between the two ends. The CDR3 sequence is CASSQVLGGSRGRTYNEQFF. DNA for the CDR3: TGCGCCAGCAGCCAAGTGCTCGGGGGTAGTAGGGGGCGGACCTACAATGAGCAGTTCTTC.

The V gene is TRBV5-1, the J gene TRBJ2-7; no clear D. From germline, CDR1 is SGHRS and CDR2 YFSETQ. The V gene lost 2 bases and the J gene lost 5 bases, with 11 bases spanning the gap. The CDR3 is 13 amino acids. CDR3 sequence: CASSFTQKNEQYF. CDR3 nucleotides: TGCGCCAGCAGCTTCACCCAGAAGAACGAGCAGTACTTC.

The chain uses TRBV3-1 (or the pseudogene TRBV3-2) and TRBJ1-1, with no clear D. The germline V gene encodes CDR1 LGHDT and CDR2 YNNKEL (reference sequence). Trimming left V 4 bases short and J 1 base short, with 10 bases between. This CDR3 contains 14 residues. The CDR3 DNA is TGTGCCAGCAGCCCCATGGACGCGAACACTGAAGCTTTCTTT. Translated: CASSPMDANTEAFF.

The chain recombines TRBV28 with TRBJ2-7; 9 positions match TRBD1. CDR1 is MDHEN and CDR2 is SYDVKM in the germline V gene. Trimming at V came to 2 bases and at J to 1 base, leaving 0 bases not matched to a gene. The CDR3 sequence is 14 residues long. CDR3 region: CASSLGQGSYEQYF. The CDR3 nucleotides read TGTGCCAGCAGTTTAGGACAGGGGTCCTACGAGCAGTACTTC.

This clone was observed a handful of times. The chain employs TRBV3-1 (or the pseudogene TRBV3-2) and TRBJ2-5; TRBD1 matches at 8 bases. CDR3 length equals 15 residues. CDR1 and CDR2 (germline): LGHDT, YNNKEL (reference sequence). Unmatched junction bases numbered 12, after V lost 9 bases and J lost 3 bases. CDR3: CASTRGTGREETQYF. The CDR3, as DNA: TGTGCCAGTACCCGTGGGACAGGCAGAGAAGAGACCCAGTACTTC.